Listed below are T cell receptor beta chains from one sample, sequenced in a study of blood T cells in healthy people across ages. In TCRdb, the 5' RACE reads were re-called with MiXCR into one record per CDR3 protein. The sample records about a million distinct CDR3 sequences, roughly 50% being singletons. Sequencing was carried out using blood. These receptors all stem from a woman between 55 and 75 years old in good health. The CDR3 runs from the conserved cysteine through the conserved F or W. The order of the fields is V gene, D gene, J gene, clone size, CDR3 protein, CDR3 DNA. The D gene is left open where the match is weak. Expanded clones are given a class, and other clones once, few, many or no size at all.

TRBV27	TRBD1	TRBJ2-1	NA	CASSLSVDRDRGPQLSYNEQFF	TGTGCCAGCAGTTTATCCGTTGACCGGGACAGGGGGCCTCAACTCTCCTACAATGAGCAGTTCTTC
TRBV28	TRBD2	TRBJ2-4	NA	CASSSPAGGSYNEQYF	TGTGCCAGCAGTTCCCCAGCGGGAGGGTCCTACAATGAGCAGTACTTC
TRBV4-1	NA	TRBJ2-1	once	CASSPLPGSSYNEQFF	TGCGCCAGCAGCCCTTTGCCCGGGAGCTCCTACAATGAGCAGTTCTTC
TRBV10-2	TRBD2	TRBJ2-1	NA	CAGGSGMSYNEQFF	TGCGCCGGGGGAAGCGGGATGTCCTACAATGAGCAGTTCTTC
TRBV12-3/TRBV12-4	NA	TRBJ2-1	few	CASSVSLASDEQFF	TGTGCCAGCAGTGTAAGCCTAGCCTCGGATGAGCAGTTCTTC
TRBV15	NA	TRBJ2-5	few	CATSREGAGLETQYF	TGTGCCACCAGCAGAGAAGGGGCAGGGCTGGAGACCCAGTACTTC
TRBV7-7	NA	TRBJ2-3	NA	CASSRVLERDIADTQYF	TGTGCCAGCAGCAGGGTTTTAGAGCGAGATATCGCAGATACGCAGTATTTT
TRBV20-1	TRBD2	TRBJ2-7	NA	CSARGVLAGASYEQYF	TGCAGTGCTAGAGGCGTTCTAGCGGGAGCCTCCTACGAGCAGTACTTC
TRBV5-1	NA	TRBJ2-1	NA	CASSLQGQSYNEQFF	TGCGCCAGCAGCCTTCAGGGACAATCCTACAATGAGCAGTTCTTC
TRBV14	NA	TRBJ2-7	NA	CASSPPNWEQYF	TGTGCCAGCAGCCCGCCGAACTGGGAGCAGTACTTC
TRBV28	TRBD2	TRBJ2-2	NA	CASSYAGGGTGELFF	TGTGCCAGCAGTTATGCGGGAGGGGGTACCGGGGAGCTGTTTTTT
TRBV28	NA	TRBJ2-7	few	CASSSRPQQYF	TGTGCCAGCAGTTCCCGACCCCAGCAGTACTTC
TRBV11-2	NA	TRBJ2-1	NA	CASSPVERVYEQFF	TGTGCCAGCAGCCCGGTAGAGCGGGTTTATGAGCAGTTCTTC
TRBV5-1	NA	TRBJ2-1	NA	CASGGTFYNEQFF	TGCGCCAGCGGTGGGACTTTCTACAATGAGCAGTTCTTC
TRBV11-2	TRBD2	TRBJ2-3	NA	CASVLAGTDTQYF	TGTGCCAGCGTCCTAGCGGGCACAGATACGCAGTATTTT
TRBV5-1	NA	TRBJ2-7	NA	CASSPEPDPYEQYF	TGCGCCAGCAGCCCGGAGCCGGACCCCTACGAGCAGTACTTC
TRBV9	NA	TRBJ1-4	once	CASSVGGSPGEKLFF	TGTGCCAGCAGCGTAGGGGGATCTCCGGGAGAAAAACTGTTTTTT
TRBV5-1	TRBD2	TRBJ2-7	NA	CASSTGRSGTGSDEQYF	TGCGCCAGCAGCACTGGACGTAGCGGGACGGGCTCCGACGAGCAGTACTTC
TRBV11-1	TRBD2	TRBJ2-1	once	CASSGGAGGPNEQFF	TGTGCCAGCAGCGGAGGAGCGGGAGGGCCTAATGAGCAGTTCTTC
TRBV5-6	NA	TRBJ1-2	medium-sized	CASSSGQNYGYTF	TGTGCCAGCAGCTCCGGACAGAACTATGGCTACACCTTC
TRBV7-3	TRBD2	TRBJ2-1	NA	CASRASGIYNEQFF	TGTGCCAGCAGGGCTAGCGGAATATACAATGAGCAGTTCTTC
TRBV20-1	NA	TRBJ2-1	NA	CSARAGNMLYNEQFF	TGCAGTGCTAGAGCAGGGAATATGCTTTACAATGAGCAGTTCTTC
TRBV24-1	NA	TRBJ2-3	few	CATSFPSQGSTDTQYF	TGTGCCACCAGTTTTCCGAGTCAGGGATCGACAGATACGCAGTATTTT
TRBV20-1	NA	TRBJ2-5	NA	CSARRREGQYF	TGCAGTGCTAGGCGGCGGGAAGGGCAGTACTTC
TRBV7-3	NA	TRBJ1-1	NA	CASSPYLNTEAFF	TGTGCCAGCAGTCCCTACTTGAACACTGAAGCTTTCTTT
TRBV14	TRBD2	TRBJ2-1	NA	CASSHRLARRSYNEQFF	TGTGCCAGCAGCCACCGACTAGCGAGACGCTCCTACAATGAGCAGTTCTTC
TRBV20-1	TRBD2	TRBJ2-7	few	CSARDPRFGSGGGEQYF	TGCAGTGCTAGAGATCCCCGGTTTGGTAGCGGGGGGGGCGAGCAGTACTTC
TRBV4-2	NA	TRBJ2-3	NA	CASSQGRLGASTDTQYF	TGTGCCAGCAGCCAAGGAAGACTAGGGGCTAGCACAGATACGCAGTATTTT
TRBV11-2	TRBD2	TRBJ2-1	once	CASSESSGRAERSYNEQFF	TGTGCCAGCAGTGAATCTAGCGGGAGGGCCGAGAGGTCCTACAATGAGCAGTTCTTC
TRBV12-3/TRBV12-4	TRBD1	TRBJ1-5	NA	CASSRQGATSQPQHF	TGTGCCAGCAGTCGACAGGGGGCAACGAGTCAGCCCCAGCATTTT
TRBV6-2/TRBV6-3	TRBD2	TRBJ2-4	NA	CASSYLGRDIQYF	TGTGCCAGCAGTTACCTAGGGAGGGACATTCAGTACTTC
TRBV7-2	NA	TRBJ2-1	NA	CASSSRGQSSYNEQFF	TGTGCCAGCAGCTCCCGCGGCCAGAGCTCCTACAATGAGCAGTTCTTC
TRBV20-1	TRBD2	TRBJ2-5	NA	CSAITSGRKTQYF	TGCAGTGCCATTACTAGCGGGAGAAAGACCCAGTACTTC
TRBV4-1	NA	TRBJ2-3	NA	CASSQKYGVGTDTQYF	TGCGCCAGCAGCCAGAAATATGGAGTAGGAACAGATACGCAGTATTTT
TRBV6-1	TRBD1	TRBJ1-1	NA	CASSEPRQGLTEAFF	TGTGCCAGCAGTGAACCCCGACAGGGTTTGACTGAAGCTTTCTTT
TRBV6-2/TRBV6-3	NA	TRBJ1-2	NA	CASLRDTALGYGYTF	TGTGCCAGCCTACGGGACACGGCCCTGGGCTATGGCTACACCTTC
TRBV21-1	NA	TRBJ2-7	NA	CASEQATYEQYF	TGTGCCAGCGAACAGGCTACCTACGAGCAGTACTTC
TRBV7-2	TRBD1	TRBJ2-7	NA	CASSPQGATLGEQYF	TGTGCCAGCAGCCCCCAGGGGGCGACCCTCGGCGAGCAGTACTTC
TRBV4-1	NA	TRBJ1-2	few	CASSPRGMRDGYTF	TGCGCCAGCAGCCCTAGAGGGATGAGGGACGGCTACACCTTC
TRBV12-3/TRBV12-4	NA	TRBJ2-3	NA	CASALGDAQYF	TGTGCCAGCGCGCTGGGAGATGCGCAGTATTTT
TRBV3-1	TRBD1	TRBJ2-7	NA	CTSSRTGAYEQYF	TGTACCAGCAGTAGGACAGGAGCCTACGAGCAGTACTTC
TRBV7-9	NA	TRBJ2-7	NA	CASSFPPFREFRYEQYF	TGTGCCAGCAGCTTTCCCCCATTCAGGGAATTTCGCTACGAGCAGTACTTC
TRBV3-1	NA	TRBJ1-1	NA	CASSQSRSEAFF	TGTGCCAGCAGCCAAAGCAGAAGTGAAGCTTTCTTT
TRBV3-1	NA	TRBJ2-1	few	CASSPRGAPVLYNEQFF	TGTGCCAGCAGCCCGCGAGGAGCTCCCGTTCTGTACAATGAGCAGTTCTTC
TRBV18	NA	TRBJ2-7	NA	CASSPLGARAGYEQYF	TGTGCCAGCTCACCATTGGGGGCTAGGGCTGGCTACGAGCAGTACTTC
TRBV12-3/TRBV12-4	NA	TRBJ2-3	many	CASSLFRARRADTQYF	TGTGCCAGCAGTTTATTTAGGGCCCGGCGGGCAGATACGCAGTATTTT
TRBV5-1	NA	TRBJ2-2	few	CASSHGRWTGELFF	TGCGCCAGCAGCCACGGGAGATGGACCGGGGAGCTGTTTTTT
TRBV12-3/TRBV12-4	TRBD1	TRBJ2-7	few	CASSFPGTAAYEQYF	TGTGCCAGCAGTTTTCCCGGGACAGCAGCCTACGAGCAGTACTTC
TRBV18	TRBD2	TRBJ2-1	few	CASSLSTSGSSYNEQFF	TGTGCCAGCTCACTTTCGACTAGCGGAAGCTCCTACAATGAGCAGTTCTTC
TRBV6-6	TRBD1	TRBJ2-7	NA	CASSYSGTVYEQYF	TGTGCCAGCAGTTACTCAGGGACAGTTTACGAGCAGTACTTC
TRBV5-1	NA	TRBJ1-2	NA	CASSSGPQSDSNYGYTF	TGCGCCAGCAGCTCTGGCCCTCAATCCGACAGTAACTATGGCTACACCTTC
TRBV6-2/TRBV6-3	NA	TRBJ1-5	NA	CASSYSFQGQPQHF	TGTGCCAGCAGTTACTCATTCCAGGGGCAGCCCCAGCATTTT
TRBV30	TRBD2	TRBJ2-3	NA	CAWKAGENTDTQYF	TGTGCCTGGAAGGCGGGAGAAAACACAGATACGCAGTATTTT
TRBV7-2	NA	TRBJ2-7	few	CASSLVGKRSYEQYF	TGTGCCAGCAGCTTAGTCGGAAAGAGGTCCTACGAGCAGTACTTC
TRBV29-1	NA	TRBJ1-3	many	CSVVQGVGNTIYF	TGCAGCGTTGTCCAGGGCGTTGGGAACACCATATATTTT
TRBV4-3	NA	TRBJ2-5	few	CASSQATFETQYF	TGCGCCAGCAGCCAAGCGACATTTGAGACCCAGTACTTC
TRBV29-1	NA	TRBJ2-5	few	CSVALPSQGRLETQYF	TGCAGCGTTGCCCTCCCCTCTCAGGGGCGGTTAGAGACCCAGTACTTC
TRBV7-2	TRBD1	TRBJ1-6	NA	CASSTAPAGQGNSPLHF	TGTGCCAGCAGCACCGCACCGGCGGGACAGGGTAATTCACCCCTCCACTTT
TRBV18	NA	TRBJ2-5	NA	CASSPRSGYQETQYF	TGTGCCAGCTCACCACGGTCTGGGTACCAAGAGACCCAGTACTTC